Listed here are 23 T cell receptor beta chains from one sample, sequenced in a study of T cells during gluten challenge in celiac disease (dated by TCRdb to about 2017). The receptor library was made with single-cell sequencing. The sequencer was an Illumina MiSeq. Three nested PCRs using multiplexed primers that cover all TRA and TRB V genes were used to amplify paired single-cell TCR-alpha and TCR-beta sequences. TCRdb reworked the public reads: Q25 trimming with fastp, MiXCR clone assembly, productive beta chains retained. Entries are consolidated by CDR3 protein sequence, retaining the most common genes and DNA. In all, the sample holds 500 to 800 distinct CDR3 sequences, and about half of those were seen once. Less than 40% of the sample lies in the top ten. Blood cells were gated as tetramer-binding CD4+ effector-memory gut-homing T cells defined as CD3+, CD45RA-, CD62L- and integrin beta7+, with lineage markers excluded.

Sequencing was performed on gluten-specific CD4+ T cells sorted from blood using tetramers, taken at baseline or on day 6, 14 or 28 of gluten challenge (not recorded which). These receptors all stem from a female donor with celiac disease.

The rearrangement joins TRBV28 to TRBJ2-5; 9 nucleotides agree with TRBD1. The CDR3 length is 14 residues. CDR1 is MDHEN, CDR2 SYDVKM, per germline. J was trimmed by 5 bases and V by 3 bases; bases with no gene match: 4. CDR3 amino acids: CASSFLTGGETQYF. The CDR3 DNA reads TGTGCCAGCAGTTTTCTCACAGGGGGCGAGACCCAGTACTTC.

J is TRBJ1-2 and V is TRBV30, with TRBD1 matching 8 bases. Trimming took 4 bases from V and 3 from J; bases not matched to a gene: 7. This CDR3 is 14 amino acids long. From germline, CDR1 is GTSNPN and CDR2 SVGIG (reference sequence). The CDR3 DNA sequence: TGTGCCTGGAACCAGGGGGCGCCGGACTATGGCTACACCTTC. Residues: CAWNQGAPDYGYTF.

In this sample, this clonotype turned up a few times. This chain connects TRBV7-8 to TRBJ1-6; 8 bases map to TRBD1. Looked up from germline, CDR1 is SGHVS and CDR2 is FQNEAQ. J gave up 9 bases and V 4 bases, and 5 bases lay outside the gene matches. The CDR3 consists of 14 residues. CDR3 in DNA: TGTGCCAGCAGCTCTGGACAGGGAAGTTCACCCCTCCACTTT. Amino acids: CASSSGQGSSPLHF.

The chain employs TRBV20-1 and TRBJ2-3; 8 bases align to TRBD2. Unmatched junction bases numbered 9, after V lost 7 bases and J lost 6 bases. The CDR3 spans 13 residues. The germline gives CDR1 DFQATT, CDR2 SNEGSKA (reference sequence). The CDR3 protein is CSGLGLGSDTQYF. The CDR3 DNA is TGCAGTGGCTTGGGACTAGGAAGCGATACGCAGTATTTT.

CDR3 coding DNA: TGTGCCAGCAGCTTGAGTCAGGTCATGAACACTGAAGCTTTCTTT. Its translation is CASSLSQVMNTEAFF. V and J are TRBV11-2 and TRBJ1-1; D not resolved. The CDR3 length is 15 residues. Trimming removed 3 bases at V and 0 bases at J, with 11 bases between. The germline V gene encodes CDR1 SGHAT and CDR2 FQNNGV.

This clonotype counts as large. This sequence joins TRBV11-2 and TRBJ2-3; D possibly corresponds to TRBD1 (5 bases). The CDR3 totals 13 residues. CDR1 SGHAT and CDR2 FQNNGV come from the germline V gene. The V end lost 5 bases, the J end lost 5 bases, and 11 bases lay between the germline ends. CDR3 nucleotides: TGTGCCAGCAGCGCCACAGGCCGAGATACGCAGTATTTT. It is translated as CASSATGRDTQYF.

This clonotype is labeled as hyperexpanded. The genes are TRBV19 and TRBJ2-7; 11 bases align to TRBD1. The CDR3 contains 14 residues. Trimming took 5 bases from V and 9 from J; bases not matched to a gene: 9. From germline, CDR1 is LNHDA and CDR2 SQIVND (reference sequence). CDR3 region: CASSVRTGGAVQYF. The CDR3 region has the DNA TGTGCCAGTAGTGTCCGGACAGGGGGCGCGGTGCAGTACTTC.

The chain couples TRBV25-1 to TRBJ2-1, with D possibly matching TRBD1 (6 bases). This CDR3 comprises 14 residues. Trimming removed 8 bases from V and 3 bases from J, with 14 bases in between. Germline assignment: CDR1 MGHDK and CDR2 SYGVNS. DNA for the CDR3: TGTGCCAGCCGGGGACAAACCCTCTACAATGAGCAGTTCTTC. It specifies CASRGQTLYNEQFF.

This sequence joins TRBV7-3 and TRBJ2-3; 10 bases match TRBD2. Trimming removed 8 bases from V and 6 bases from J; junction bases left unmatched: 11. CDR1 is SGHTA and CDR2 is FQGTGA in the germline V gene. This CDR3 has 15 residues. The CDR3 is CASGQAGGPGDTQYF. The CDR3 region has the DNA TGTGCCAGCGGACAAGCGGGAGGGCCCGGTGATACGCAGTATTTT.

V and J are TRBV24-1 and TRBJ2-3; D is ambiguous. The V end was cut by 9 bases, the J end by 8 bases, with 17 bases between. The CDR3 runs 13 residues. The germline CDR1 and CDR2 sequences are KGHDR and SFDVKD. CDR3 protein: CATADTSAGTQYF. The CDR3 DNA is TGTGCCACCGCCGATACAAGCGCCGGTACGCAGTATTTT.

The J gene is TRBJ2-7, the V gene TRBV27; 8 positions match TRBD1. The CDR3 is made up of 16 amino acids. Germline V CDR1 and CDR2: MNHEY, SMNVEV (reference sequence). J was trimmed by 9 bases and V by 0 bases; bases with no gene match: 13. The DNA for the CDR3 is TGTGCCAGCAGTTTATCCTCTCCACAGGGGGGAGGATTGCAGTACTTC. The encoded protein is CASSLSSPQGGGLQYF.

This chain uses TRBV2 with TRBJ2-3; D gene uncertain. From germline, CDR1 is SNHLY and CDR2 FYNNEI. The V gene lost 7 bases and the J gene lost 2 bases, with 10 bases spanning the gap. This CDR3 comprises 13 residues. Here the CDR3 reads CASNGVFTDTQYF. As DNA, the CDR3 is TGTGCCAGCAACGGTGTCTTCACAGATACGCAGTATTTT. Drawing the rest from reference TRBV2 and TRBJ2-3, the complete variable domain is EPEVTQTPSHQVTQMGQEVILRCVPISNHLYFYWYRQILGQKVEFLVSFYNNEISEKSEIFDDQFSVERPDGSNFTLKIRSTKLEDSAMYFCASNGVFTDTQYFGPGTRLTVL.

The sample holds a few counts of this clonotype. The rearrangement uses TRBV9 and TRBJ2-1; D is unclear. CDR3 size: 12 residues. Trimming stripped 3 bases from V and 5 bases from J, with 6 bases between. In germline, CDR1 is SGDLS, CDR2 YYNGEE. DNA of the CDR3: TGTGCCAGCAGCGGTCCTAACAATGAGCAGTTCTTC. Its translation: CASSGPNNEQFF.

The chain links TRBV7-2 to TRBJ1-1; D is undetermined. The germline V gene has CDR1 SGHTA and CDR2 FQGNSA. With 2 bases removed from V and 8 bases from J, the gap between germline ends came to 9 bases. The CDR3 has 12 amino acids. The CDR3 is CASSLMNREAFF. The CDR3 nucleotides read TGTGCCAGCAGCTTAATGAACAGAGAAGCTTTCTTT.

CDR3 in amino acids: CASSGGLSTDTQYF. CDR3 coding DNA: TGTGCCAGCAGCGGGGGGCTAAGCACAGATACGCAGTATTTT. The chain links TRBV7-2 to TRBJ2-3, with D possibly called TRBD1 or TRBD2 (6 bases each). The CDR3 extends over 14 amino acids. Trimming removed 5 bases at V and 0 bases at J, with 9 bases between. The germline CDR1 and CDR2 sequences are SGHTA and FQGNSA.

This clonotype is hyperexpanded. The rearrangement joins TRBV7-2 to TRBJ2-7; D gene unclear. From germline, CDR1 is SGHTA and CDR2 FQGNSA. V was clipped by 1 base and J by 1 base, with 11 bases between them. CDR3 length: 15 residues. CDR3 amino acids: CASSLVGYSSYEQYF. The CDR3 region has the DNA TGTGCCAGCAGCTTAGTAGGGTACAGTTCCTACGAGCAGTACTTC.

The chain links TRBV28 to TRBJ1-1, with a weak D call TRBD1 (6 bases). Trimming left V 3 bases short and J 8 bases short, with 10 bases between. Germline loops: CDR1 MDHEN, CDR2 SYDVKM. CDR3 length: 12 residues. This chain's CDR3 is CASSFSDREAFF. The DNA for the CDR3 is TGTGCCAGCAGTTTTTCTGACAGGGAAGCTTTCTTT. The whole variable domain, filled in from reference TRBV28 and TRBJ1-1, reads DVKVTQSSRYLVKRTGEKVFLECVQDMDHENMFWYRQDPGLGLRLIYFSYDVKMKEKGDIPEGYSVSREKKERFSLILESASTNQTSMYLCASSFSDREAFFGQGTRLTVV.

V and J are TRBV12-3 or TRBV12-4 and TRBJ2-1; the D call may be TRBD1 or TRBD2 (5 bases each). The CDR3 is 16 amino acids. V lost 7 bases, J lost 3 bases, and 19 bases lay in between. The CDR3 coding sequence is TGTGCCAGCACTCTTTATCGGGACGGATTCTACAATGAGCAGTTCTTC. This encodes CASTLYRDGFYNEQFF.

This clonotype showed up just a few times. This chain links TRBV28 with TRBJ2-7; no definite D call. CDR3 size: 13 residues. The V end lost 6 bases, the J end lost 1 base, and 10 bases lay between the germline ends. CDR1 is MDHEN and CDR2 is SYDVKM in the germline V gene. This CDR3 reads CASRHGQSYEQYF. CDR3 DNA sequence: TGTGCCAGCAGGCACGGGCAGTCCTACGAGCAGTACTTC.

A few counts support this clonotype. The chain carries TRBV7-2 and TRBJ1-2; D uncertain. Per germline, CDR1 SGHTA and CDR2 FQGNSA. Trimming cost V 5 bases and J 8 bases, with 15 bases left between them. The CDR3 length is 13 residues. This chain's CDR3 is CASSPYDGEGYTF. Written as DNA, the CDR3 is TGTGCCAGCAGCCCTTACGACGGGGAAGGCTACACCTTC.

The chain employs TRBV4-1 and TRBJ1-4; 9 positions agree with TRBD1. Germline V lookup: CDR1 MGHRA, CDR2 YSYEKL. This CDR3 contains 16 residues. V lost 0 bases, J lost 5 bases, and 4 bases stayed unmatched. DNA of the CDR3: TGCGCCAGCAGCCAAGAACGAGGGACAGGGAATGAAAAACTGTTTTTT. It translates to CASSQERGTGNEKLFF.

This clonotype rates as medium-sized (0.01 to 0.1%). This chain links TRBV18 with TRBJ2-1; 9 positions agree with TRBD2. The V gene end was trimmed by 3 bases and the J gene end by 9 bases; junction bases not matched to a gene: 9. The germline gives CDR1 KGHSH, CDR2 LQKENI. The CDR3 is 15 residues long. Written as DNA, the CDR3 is TGTGCCAGCTCACCCGCTGTAGCGGGAGAGGGTGAGCAGTTCTTC. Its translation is CASSPAVAGEGEQFF.

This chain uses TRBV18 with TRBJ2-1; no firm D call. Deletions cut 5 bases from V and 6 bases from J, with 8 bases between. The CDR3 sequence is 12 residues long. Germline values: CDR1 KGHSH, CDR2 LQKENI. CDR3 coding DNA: TGTGCCAGCTCAGTCTTGGGCAATGAGCAGTTCTTC. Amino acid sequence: CASSVLGNEQFF. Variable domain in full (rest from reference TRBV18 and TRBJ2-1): NAGVMQNPRHLVRRRGQEARLRCSPMKGHSHVYWYRQLPEEGLKFMVYLQKENIIDESGMPKERFSAEFPKEGPSILRIQQVVRGDSAAYFCASSVLGNEQFFGPGTRLTVL.